This passage covers 27 T cell receptor beta chains from one sample sequenced in a study of blood T cell repertoires in COVID-19. Repertoires were generated with immunoSEQ multiplex PCR, while TCRdb's copy carries only in-frame clones and drops some. The sample carries approximately 150,000 clones, about 81% recorded once. Sequenced material: peripheral blood. These receptors all come from a human donor in a cohort sampled during active COVID-19.

This clone came up a few times. The chain is built from TRBV7-9 and TRBJ2-3; the match to TRBD2 covers 11 bases. Per germline, CDR1 SEHNR and CDR2 FQNEAQ (reference sequence). V lost 5 bases and J lost 3; bases outside the gene matches: 4. The CDR3 runs to 15 residues. The DNA of the CDR3 is TGTGCCAGCAGCGCCTCTAGCGGGAGGACAGATACGCAGTATTTT. Translation: CASSASSGRTDTQYF.

This chain uses TRBV6-5 with TRBJ1-1, with a possible D match to TRBD1 (5 bases). The germline gives CDR1 MNHEY, CDR2 SVGAGI. The V end lost 7 bases, the J end lost 4 bases, and 19 bases lay between the germline ends. The CDR3 runs to 15 residues. The CDR3 region is CASTARSGGPTEAFF. The CDR3 DNA sequence: TGTGCCAGCACCGCCCGGTCGGGGGGTCCCACTGAAGCTTTCTTT.

The chain carries TRBV5-8 and TRBJ2-1; D call uncertain. The ends were cut back, 6 bases at V and 4 bases at J, with 14 bases in the middle. The length of the CDR3 is 14 residues. Germline CDR1 and CDR2: SGHTS and YDEGEE. The CDR3 region has the DNA TGTGCCAGCACCCCTGGCCCGGAGTACAATGAGCAGTTCTTC. Protein: CASTPGPEYNEQFF.

The chain joins TRBV14 to TRBJ2-7, with 8 bases lining up with TRBD1. The CDR3 runs to 17 residues. Germline loops: CDR1 SGHDN, CDR2 FVKESK. V lost 0 bases and J lost 2; bases outside the gene matches: 9. The CDR3 nucleotides read TGTGCCAGCAGCCAAGACCGACAGGGGAGAGTACCCTACGAGCAGTACTTC. Its translation: CASSQDRQGRVPYEQYF.

This chain joins TRBV12-5 and TRBJ1-1, with D maybe TRBD1 (6 bases). This CDR3 comprises 14 residues. The V gene's germline CDR1 is LGHNT and CDR2 FRNRAP. Trimming left V 3 bases short and J 5 bases short, with 13 bases between. CDR3 bases: TGTGCTAGTGGTTTCAGGGGTGGGGAAACTGAAGCTTTCTTT. Translating gives CASGFRGGETEAFF. The full variable domain, with the rest looked up from reference TRBV12-5 and TRBJ1-1, is DARVTQTPRHKVTEMGQEVTMRCQPILGHNTVFWYRQTMMQGLELLAYFRNRAPLDDSGMPKDRFSAEMPDATLATLKIQPSEPRDSAVYFCASGFRGGETEAFFGQGTRLTVV.

The chain uses TRBV5-6 and TRBJ1-1; 7 bases line up with TRBD1. Germline CDR1 reads SGHDT; CDR2 reads YYEEEE. Trimming at V came to 4 bases and at J to 4 bases, leaving 7 bases not matched to a gene. The CDR3 spans 14 residues. CDR3 sequence: CASSGQDSGTEAFF. The CDR3 DNA is TGTGCCAGCAGCGGACAGGACAGCGGCACTGAAGCTTTCTTT.

J is TRBJ1-1 and V is TRBV6-5; D gene ambiguous. Germline V gene sequence: CDR1 MNHEY, CDR2 SVGAGI. CDR3 length: 14 amino acids. The ends were cut back, 6 bases at V and 1 base at J, with 12 bases in the middle. The CDR3 reads CASSKYSQNTEAFF. CDR3 nucleotides: TGTGCCAGCAGCAAATACTCCCAGAACACTGAAGCTTTCTTT.

The chain has TRBV7-2 and TRBJ1-4, with TRBD1 matching 7 bases. V lost 11 bases and J lost 7; bases outside the gene matches: 19. The CDR3 is made up of 16 amino acids. Germline loops: CDR1 SGHTA, CDR2 FQGNSA. In DNA form, the CDR3 reads TGTGCCTCTTCTTTCGGGCAGGGGGTCATGGGTGAAAAACTGTTTTTT. This sequence encodes CASSFGQGVMGEKLFF.

This clone was counted only a few times. This chain uses TRBV6-5 with TRBJ1-6, with D uncertain. Trimming shortened V by 0 bases and J by 6 bases, and 9 bases separated the two germline ends. This CDR3 region has 15 residues. The germline CDR1 and CDR2 sequences are MNHEY and SVGAGI. The CDR3 region is CASSYSNMANSPLHF. CDR3 coding DNA: TGTGCCAGCAGTTACTCGAATATGGCTAATTCACCCCTCCACTTT.

The chain has TRBV30 and TRBJ1-5; possibly TRBD1 for D (5 bases). The CDR3 has 13 amino acids. The germline CDR1 and CDR2 sequences are GTSNPN and SVGIG (reference sequence). The germline V and J ends were trimmed by 3 bases and 4 bases, with 10 bases remaining between them. The CDR3 spells CAWSATENQPQHF. The CDR3 coding sequence is TGTGCCTGGAGCGCGACAGAGAATCAGCCCCAGCATTTT.

The V gene is TRBV7-9, the J gene TRBJ2-1, with 14 bases lining up with TRBD2. The CDR3 extends over 18 amino acids. Looked up from germline, CDR1 is SEHNR and CDR2 is FQNEAQ (reference sequence). V gave up 2 bases and J gave up 9 bases; unmatched junction bases: 12. CDR3 in amino acids: CASSLLTSGRASNSEQFF. CDR3 coding DNA: TGTGCCAGCAGCTTACTGACTAGCGGGAGGGCCTCAAATTCTGAGCAGTTCTTC.

V usage is TRBV4-1 and J usage is TRBJ1-6; D perhaps matches TRBD1 (5 bases). In germline, CDR1 is MGHRA, CDR2 YSYEKL. Trimming pared 0 bases from V and 7 bases from J, leaving 10 bases between. This CDR3 contains 15 residues. CDR3 nucleotide sequence: TGCGCCAGCAGCCAAGATCCGACAGTCAATTCACCCCTCCACTTT. This encodes CASSQDPTVNSPLHF.

V and J are TRBV27 and TRBJ2-7; 9 bases are a match to TRBD2. This CDR3 has 17 amino acids. In germline, CDR1 is MNHEY, CDR2 SMNVEV (reference sequence). Losses at the gene ends were 5 bases for V and 3 bases for J; bases not matched to a gene: 14. The DNA for the CDR3 is TGTGCCAGCAGTCCACAAATCATGGTAGCGGGAGTCTACGAGCAGTACTTC. Its translation is CASSPQIMVAGVYEQYF.

The genes are TRBV19 and TRBJ2-5; D perhaps matches TRBD2 (6 bases). V gave up 4 bases and J gave up 5 bases, with 11 bases separating them. In germline, CDR1 is LNHDA, CDR2 SQIVND (reference sequence). The CDR3 length is 13 residues. CDR3 protein: CASSRGGGETQYF. The CDR3 DNA reads TGTGCCAGTAGTAGGGGAGGTGGGGAGACCCAGTACTTC.

As DNA, the CDR3 is TGTGCCAGCAGCTTAGGGACAGGGCCCGATCAGCCCCAGCATTTT. Protein: CASSLGTGPDQPQHF. The chain couples TRBV11-1 to TRBJ1-5, with TRBD1 matching over 8 bases. The CDR3 is 15 residues long. Losses at the gene ends were 1 base for V and 5 bases for J; bases not matched to a gene: 4. CDR1 and CDR2 (germline): SGHAT, FQDESV (reference sequence).

This chain uses TRBV24-1 with TRBJ2-5, with D unresolved. This CDR3 region has 14 residues. The V gene's germline CDR1 is KGHDR and CDR2 SFDVKD. Trimming took 1 base from V and 3 from J, leaving 8 bases between them. The CDR3 loop reads CATSDFSSKETQYF. The CDR3 coding sequence is TGTGCCACCAGTGATTTTTCCAGTAAAGAGACCCAGTACTTC.

The CDR3 sequence is CASSHRRGVIETQYF. CDR3 sequence (DNA): TGCGCCAGCAGCCATCGTCGGGGGGTGATCGAGACCCAGTACTTC. J is TRBJ2-5 and V is TRBV4-1, with TRBD2 identical over 7 bases. CDR1 MGHRA and CDR2 YSYEKL come from the germline V gene. The CDR3 is 15 amino acids. The V segment lost 3 bases and the J segment 5 bases; nucleotides outside the gene matches: 9.

This clone has just one count. The chain carries TRBV7-8 and TRBJ2-3; TRBD2 agrees at 10 bases. This CDR3 is 15 amino acids long. The V gene end was trimmed by 2 bases and the J gene end by 4 bases; junction bases not matched to a gene: 3. Germline-derived CDR1 and CDR2 are SGHVS and FQNEAQ. The CDR3 DNA is TGTGCCAGCAGCTTATCTGGGACTAGCGCAGATACGCAGTATTTT. Protein product: CASSLSGTSADTQYF. The variable domain in full, with the rest retrieved from reference TRBV7-8 and TRBJ2-3, is GAGVSQSPRYKVAKRGQDVALRCDPISGHVSLFWYQQALGQGPEFLTYFQNEAQLDKSGLPSDRFFAERPEGSVSTLKIQRTQQEDSAVYLCASSLSGTSADTQYFGPGTRLTVL.

The chain couples TRBV6-2 or TRBV6-3 to TRBJ2-5, with D perhaps matching TRBD2 (5 bases). V lost 0 bases, J lost 5 bases, and 10 bases lay in between. The CDR3 is 14 residues long. Germline V gives CDR1 MNHEY, CDR2 SVGEGT. The CDR3 sequence is CASSYSGVAETQYF. CDR3 DNA sequence: TGTGCCAGCAGTTACTCGGGAGTAGCGGAGACCCAGTACTTC.

In its sample, this clone was seen a few times. The chain has TRBV10-1 and TRBJ2-2, with 8 bases identical to TRBD1. This CDR3 has 16 amino acids. The J segment lost 0 bases and the V segment lost 4 bases, leaving 4 bases of the junction unmatched. Looked up from germline, CDR1 is WNHNN and CDR2 is SYGVQD (reference sequence). The CDR3 DNA reads TGCGCCAGCAGTGGGTGGACAGGGCCGAACACCGGGGAGCTGTTTTTT. The encoded protein is CASSGWTGPNTGELFF.

This chain links TRBV15 with TRBJ2-7; D ambiguous. Germline-derived CDR1 and CDR2 are LNHNV and YYDKDF (reference sequence). There are 15 residues in the CDR3. V lost 0 bases to trimming and J lost 2 bases, with 11 bases between them. CDR3 nucleotides: TGTGCCACCAGCAGAGATTTTGGCGGAACCTACGAGCAGTACTTC. It translates to CATSRDFGGTYEQYF. Together with reference TRBV15 and TRBJ2-7, the CDR3 gives the full variable domain: DAMVIQNPRYQVTQFGKPVTLSCSQTLNHNVMYWYQQKSSQAPKLLFHYYDKDFNNEADTPDNFQSRRPNTSFCFLDIRSPGLGDTAMYLCATSRDFGGTYEQYFGPGTRLTVT.

This chain links TRBV10-3 with TRBJ2-3; TRBD2 agrees at 8 bases. Germline V gene data show CDR1 as ENHRY and CDR2 as SYGVKD. The CDR3 is 16 residues long. The ends lost 6 bases at V and 0 bases at J; junction bases unmatched: 8. CDR3 bases: TGTGCCATCAGAGACAGCGGGGGCTCTAGCACAGATACGCAGTATTTT. Protein sequence: CAIRDSGGSSTDTQYF.

The chain is built from TRBV7-2 and TRBJ1-5, with TRBD1 matching 9 bases. This CDR3 is built from 14 residues. The ends lost 4 bases at V and 7 bases at J; junction bases unmatched: 5. The V gene's germline CDR1 is SGHTA and CDR2 FQGNSA. The CDR3 coding sequence is TGTGCCAGCAGCTCCGGACAGGGGTGGCAGCCCCAGCATTTT. Protein product: CASSSGQGWQPQHF.

The chain combines TRBV18 with TRBJ2-5, with 10 bases lining up with TRBD1. The trim removed 6 bases at V and 0 bases at J, leaving 10 bases unmatched. The CDR3 sequence is 17 residues long. Germline lookup yields CDR1 KGHSH and CDR2 LQKENI. CDR3 in amino acids: CASSSFRQGAYQETQYF. CDR3 DNA sequence: TGTGCCAGCTCCTCTTTTCGACAGGGGGCATACCAAGAGACCCAGTACTTC.

The V gene is TRBV4-1, the J gene TRBJ2-1; 7 bases are a match to TRBD2. CDR1 is MGHRA, CDR2 YSYEKL, per germline. The CDR3 consists of 17 residues. The V and J ends lost 0 bases and 3 bases, in that order; junction bases with no gene match: 8. CDR3 region: CASSQDLASGLYNEQFF. The CDR3 nucleotides are TGCGCCAGCAGCCAAGATCTGGCTAGCGGCCTCTACAATGAGCAGTTCTTC.

This clone was observed a handful of times. The chain recombines TRBV6-5 with TRBJ2-3, with TRBD2 as a possible D gene (5 bases). V was trimmed by 6 bases and J by 0 bases, leaving 10 bases between them. The CDR3 has 14 residues. CDR1 and CDR2 (germline): MNHEY, SVGAGI. The CDR3 reads CASRLGASTDTQYF. The CDR3 DNA is TGTGCCAGCAGACTAGGAGCCAGCACAGATACGCAGTATTTT.

The chain employs TRBV7-8 and TRBJ2-7; a possible D gene is TRBD2 (5 bases). This CDR3 region has 15 residues. Germline assignment: CDR1 SGHVS and CDR2 FQNEAQ. V was cut by 2 bases and J by 3 bases, with 14 bases left in between. DNA for the CDR3: TGTGCCAGCAGCTTACTGGCGGACTCGATCTACGAGCAGTACTTC. Protein sequence: CASSLLADSIYEQYF. Complete variable domain (other parts from reference TRBV7-8 and TRBJ2-7): GAGVSQSPRYKVAKRGQDVALRCDPISGHVSLFWYQQALGQGPEFLTYFQNEAQLDKSGLPSDRFFAERPEGSVSTLKIQRTQQEDSAVYLCASSLLADSIYEQYFGPGTRLTVT.